This T cell receptor (beta chain) was recorded in a study of Tregs in tolerant kidney transplant recipients (dated by TCRdb to between 2017 and 2020). At the level of the whole study: The study applied TCRbeta sequencing to find donor-specific regulatory T cells before combined kidney and bone marrow transplantation and then followed those same cells after transplant.

On this clone itself: Its antigen has not been determined. No quality values exist for individual bases; no much larger clone is one base distant.

Including the terminal cysteine and phenylalanine, the CDR3 comprises 16 residues. Left in the record is the CDR3 DNA by itself, 48 bases read in frame from the first base. Sequences SGHTA (CDR1) and FQGNSA (CDR2) are obtained from the germline V gene. The junction shows trimming of 1 base on V and 1 base on J, plus 11 bases between the germline ends. Genomic DNA was extracted from sorted cells with the QIAGEN DNeasy Blood and Tissue Kit for TCRbeta CDR3 sequencing. Through immunoSEQ, high-throughput TCRbeta CDR3 sequencing was done commercially, including PCR amplification with internal controls and bias correction. The authors processed their data as follows. Unique productive TCRbeta sequences were defined by CDR3 nucleotide sequence where primers matched, otherwise by CDR3 amino acid sequence with Vbeta and Jbeta genes. To correct for sorting error, sequences found in more than one sorted population at a frequency ratio of 2:1 or less were discarded, and the remaining shared sequences were assigned to the population with the higher frequency. Sequences were defined as donor-reactive when expanded at least 5-fold in CFSE-low cells versus unstimulated cells and present at a frequency of at least 0.01% in CFSE-low cells. Repertoire divergence was quantified by Jensen-Shannon divergence calculated from the top 100 TCRbeta sequences ranked by frequency. For samples with multiple sequencing runs, sorting error was corrected separately for each run before the runs were pooled. This is the immuneACCESS table as TCRdb keeps it, with only in-frame sequences that have V and J called. A part of the clones is gone; compared with another copy, unresolved V genes explain less than half, and the rest is unexplained. Clone size and V and J calls were adopted from that table, with D and trimming inferred from the DNA. For this sample the table gives about 64,000 clones, of which approximately 87% were detected only once. The ten top clones hold more than 3% of the sample.

The paper's findings and limits, for the study overall: For some patients the PCR primers changed over time, which made it impossible to compare the samples from those patients at the nucleotide level. Biological reproducibility was not examined directly, but technical replication error appeared to be minimal. The most biologically relevant and donor-specific TCRbeta repertoire appeared to be identified by expanding Tregs with activated donor B cells. The study was constrained by small patient numbers, and validation of the findings is required in larger populations and under other immunosuppression protocols. Donor-specific Treg expansion was found to exceed global Treg expansion in tolerant patients, suggesting antigen-driven rather than nonspecific expansion.

What the time point label conveys for this sample: 6 months after combined kidney and bone marrow transplant. Transplants used related donors with nonmyeloablative bone marrow transplantation; mixed chimerism was transient in the human trials. Unstimulated Tregs (CD4+CD25+CD127-), CD4+ non-Tregs (CD4+CD25-), CD4 and CD8 cells were FACS-sorted from thawed PBMCs. The patients were a few recipients of combined kidney and bone marrow transplants from the ITN036ST trial, and samples were available only from these trial subjects. Healthy control blood was processed to PBMCs by Ficoll density gradient and cryopreserved, and patient PBMCs were collected before and after transplant.

Recombination connected TRBV7-2 to TRBJ2-4; TRBD2 is possibly the D segment (5 matching bases). The TCR originated in a human patient who received a combined kidney and bone marrow transplant. After a transplant, some of the T cells may come from the graft donor. This sample comprised CD4+ T cells from blood (PBMCs), obtained 6 months after the transplant. The CDR3 loop reads CASSLGWELAKNIQYF. In nucleotide form, the sequence is TGTGCCAGCAGCTTAGGTTGGGAGCTCGCCAAAAACATTCAGTACTTC. Joined to the reference TRBV7-2 and TRBJ2-4 proteins, this CDR3 gives the full variable domain: GAGVSQSPSNKVTEKGKDVELRCDPISGHTALYWYRQSLGQGLEFLIYFQGNSAPDKSGLPSDRFSAERTGGSVSTLTIQRTQQEDSAVYLCASSLGWELAKNIQYFGAGTRLSVL.